Sequencing of this T cell receptor (beta chain) was carried out in a study of regulatory T cells in long-lasting Graves disease. Study outcomes and limitations: Newly diagnosed patients had higher TCR diversity than persistent Graves' patients did. Not thyroid tissue but only peripheral blood was studied. Accuracy could have been hurt by small sample size.

CDR3 size: 16 residues. The ends were cut back, 0 bases at V and 5 bases at J, with 12 bases in the middle. CDR1 and CDR2 (germline): SGHRS, YFSETQ. Arm-PCR of CDR3 regions with iRepertoire HTBI primers generated TCR beta libraries. Each CDR3 protein gets one entry after TCRdb re-called the multiplex PCR reads with MiXCR. The sample has around 460,000 distinct CDR3 sequences, around a fifth seen once; the top ten hold about 7%. This clonotype was detected many times. Its antigen remains unidentified. Indicated time point: persistent/refractory GD, antithyroid drugs over 5 years with positive TRAb. From RNA extracted from PBMCs, the TCR library was made.

This chain uses TRBV5-1 with TRBJ2-6, with D possibly TRBD1 on 5 matching bases. The source of this sequence is a female donor with Graves disease. Sample: peripheral blood mononuclear cells (PBMCs), taken when the disease was refractory, from a patient treated with antithyroid drugs. In nucleotides, the CDR3 is TGCGCCAGCAGCTTGGCCGGACCGGACAGGGCCAACGTCCTGACTTTC. This translates into CASSLAGPDRANVLTF.